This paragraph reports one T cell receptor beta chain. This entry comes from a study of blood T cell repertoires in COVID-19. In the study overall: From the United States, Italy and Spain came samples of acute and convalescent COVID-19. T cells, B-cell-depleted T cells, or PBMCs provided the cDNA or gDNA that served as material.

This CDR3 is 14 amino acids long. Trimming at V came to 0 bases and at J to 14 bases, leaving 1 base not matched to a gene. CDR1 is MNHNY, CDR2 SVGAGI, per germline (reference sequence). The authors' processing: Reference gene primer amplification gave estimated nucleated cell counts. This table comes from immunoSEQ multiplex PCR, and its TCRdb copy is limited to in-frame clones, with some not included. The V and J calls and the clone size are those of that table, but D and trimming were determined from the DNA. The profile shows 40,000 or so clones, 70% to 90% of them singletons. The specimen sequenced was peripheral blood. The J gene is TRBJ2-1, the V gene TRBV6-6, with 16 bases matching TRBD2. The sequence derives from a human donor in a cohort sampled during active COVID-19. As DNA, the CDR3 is TGTGCCAGCAGTTACTCGGGGACTAGCGGGGGGGAGTTCTTC. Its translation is CASSYSGTSGGEFF.